The 3 T cell receptor beta chains below all came from one sample that was sequenced in a study of identical twins. TCRdb reanalysed the 5' RACE reads using MiXCR and keeps one entry per CDR3 protein. In the table there are approximately 260,000 distinct CDR3 sequences, about 8% of which are singletons. The same data also went into a second study, on yellow fever vaccine responses in identical twins.

Material: CD8+ T cells sorted from blood. The receptors originated from a woman between 18 and 30 years old in good health.

This clonotype was counted many times. V usage is TRBV6-1 and J usage is TRBJ2-1; perhaps TRBD2 as D (5 bases). CDR3 size: 16 residues. V dropped 6 bases and J dropped 0 bases, with 15 bases sitting between them. Per germline, CDR1 MNHNS and CDR2 SASEGT. DNA of the CDR3: TGTGCCAGCAGCCAAGACTATACTAGCTCCTACAATGAGCAGTTCTTC. Residues: CASSQDYTSSYNEQFF.

This chain uses TRBV13 with TRBJ2-5; D ambiguous. The ends were cut back, 3 bases at V and 2 bases at J, with 4 bases in the middle. Per the germline V gene, CDR1 is PRHDT and CDR2 is FYEKMQ (reference sequence). The CDR3 extends over 12 amino acids. This CDR3 is CASSFPQETQYF. Here the CDR3 DNA reads TGTGCCAGCAGCTTCCCGCAAGAGACCCAGTACTTC.

This clonotype was picked up many times. CDR3 sequence: CASSEQGVADTNEQFF. CDR3 bases: TGTGCCAGCAGTGAACAAGGGGTAGCAGACACAAATGAGCAGTTCTTC. The chain is built from TRBV2 and TRBJ2-1; D might be TRBD1 (5 bases). The CDR3 is 16 amino acids. V was shortened by 2 bases and J by 7 bases, with 18 bases between the two germline ends. Germline lookup yields CDR1 SNHLY and CDR2 FYNNEI.